This TCR beta chain was identified in a study of early T cells in non-severe SARS-CoV-2 infection. In the study overall: Chains were not paired, and sequencing was done on bulk RNA from unsorted whole blood.

Study-wide findings and caveats: In VDJdb matching, anti-spike CD8 responses were favored while private and CD4 specificities went missing.

This clonotype was recorded many times. Its antigen remains unknown. Unique molecular identifier tags were affixed to discrete cDNA molecules. Using its own MiXCR run on the 5' RACE reads, TCRdb lists one record per CDR3 protein. This table holds about 36,000 distinct CDR3 sequences, 3.9% found once. This TCR was recovered from an adult who was a healthcare worker with PCR-confirmed SARS-CoV-2 infection or an uninfected control (not recorded which). Sequencing used whole blood.

This CDR3 is CASSKTGEQYV. CDR3 sequence (DNA): TGTGCCAGCAGCAAAACGGGCGAGCAGTACGTC. This chain joins TRBV21-1 and TRBJ2-7. TRBV21-1 is annotated as a pseudogene. This CDR3 has 11 amino acids.